The source of this TCR beta chain is a study of cytomegalovirus exposure and HLA in healthy donors. Study-wide results and caveats: Researchers reported in a later analysis that a missense DCLRE1C variant was tied to TCR beta V- and J-gene trimming. DRB1 showed the most TCR associations and HLA-C the fewest in a later analysis, as rates varied by HLA locus.

PCR primers comprised 60 Vbeta and 13 Jbeta primers. TCRdb's copy holds only in-frame clones and misses some; the assay was immunoSEQ multiplex PCR. Counted here are some 110,000 clones, around 77% occurring once; the ten biggest clones make up almost 5%. The CDR3 sequence is 16 residues long. Trimming at V came to 4 bases and at J to 2 bases, leaving 7 bases not matched to a gene. The germline V gene encodes CDR1 SGHRS and CDR2 YFSETQ. This clone was seen only a few times. As yet, its antigen is unknown. Other DNA sequences from this sample encode an identical CDR3 as well. This chain connects TRBV5-1 to TRBJ2-5; the match to TRBD1 covers 11 bases. This clonotype was obtained from a man aged 50 to 60 in good health and CMV-seropositive. Source material: PBMCs. The CDR3 loop is CASSGGTGGYQETQYF. The CDR3 bases are TGCGCCAGCAGCGGCGGGACAGGGGGATATCAAGAGACCCAGTACTTC.